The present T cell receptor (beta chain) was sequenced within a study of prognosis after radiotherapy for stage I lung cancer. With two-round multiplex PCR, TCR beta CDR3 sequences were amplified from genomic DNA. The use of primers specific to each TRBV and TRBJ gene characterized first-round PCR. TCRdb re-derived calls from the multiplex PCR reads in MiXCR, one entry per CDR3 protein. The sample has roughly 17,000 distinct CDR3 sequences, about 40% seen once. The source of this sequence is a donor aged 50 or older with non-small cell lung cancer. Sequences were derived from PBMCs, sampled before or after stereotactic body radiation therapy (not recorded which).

The CDR3 DNA reads as TGTGCCAGCAGCCCCCGACCGGGACAGGGCGCGTCCTACGAGCAGTACTTC. Translated: CASSPRPGQGASYEQYF. J is TRBJ2-7 and V is TRBV13, with TRBD1 identical over 9 bases. Per the germline V gene, CDR1 is PRHDT and CDR2 is FYEKMQ (reference sequence). The CDR3 is made up of 17 amino acids. Losses at the gene ends were 5 bases for V and 1 base for J; bases not matched to a gene: 12.